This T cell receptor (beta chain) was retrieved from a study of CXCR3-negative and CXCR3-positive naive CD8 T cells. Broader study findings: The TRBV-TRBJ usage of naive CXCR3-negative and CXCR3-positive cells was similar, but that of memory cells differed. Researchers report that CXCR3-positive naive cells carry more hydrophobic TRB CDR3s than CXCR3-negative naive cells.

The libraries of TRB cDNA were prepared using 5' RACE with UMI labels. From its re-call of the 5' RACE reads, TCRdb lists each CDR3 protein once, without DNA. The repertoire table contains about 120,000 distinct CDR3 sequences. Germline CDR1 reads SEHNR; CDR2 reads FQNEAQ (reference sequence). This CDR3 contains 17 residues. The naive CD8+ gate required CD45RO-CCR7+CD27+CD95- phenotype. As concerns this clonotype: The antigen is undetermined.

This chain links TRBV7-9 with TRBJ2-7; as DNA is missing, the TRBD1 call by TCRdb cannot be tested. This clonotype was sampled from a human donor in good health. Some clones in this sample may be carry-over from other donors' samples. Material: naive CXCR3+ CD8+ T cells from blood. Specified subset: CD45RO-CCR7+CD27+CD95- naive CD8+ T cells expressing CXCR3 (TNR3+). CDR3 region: CASRGTGQGAVSGEQYF. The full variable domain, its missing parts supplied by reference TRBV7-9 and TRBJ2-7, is DTGVSQNPRHKITKRGQNVTFRCDPISEHNRLYWYRQTLGQGPEFLTYFQNEAQLEKSRLLSDRFSAERPKGSFSTLEIQRTEQGDSAMYLCASRGTGQGAVSGEQYFGPGTRLTVT.